What follows are 20 T cell receptor beta chains derived from one specimen sequenced in a study of cytomegalovirus exposure and HLA in healthy donors. Vbeta (60) and Jbeta (13) primers were used in the PCR. Profiled with immunoSEQ multiplex PCR; TCRdb holds only in-frame clones, not every one. The data show 130,000 or so clones, about three quarters seen once. What was sequenced was PBMCs. All receptors derive from a woman aged 40 to 50 in good health and CMV-seronegative.

The chain combines TRBV4-2 with TRBJ2-3, with TRBD2 identical over 10 bases. Germline CDR1 and CDR2: LGHNA and YNFKEQ. This CDR3 has 17 amino acids. With 1 base clipped from V and 0 bases from J, the junction kept 4 bases outside the gene matches. CDR3 amino acids: CASSQGTSGTSTDTQYF. Here the CDR3 DNA reads TGTGCCAGCAGCCAAGGTACTAGCGGGACTAGCACAGATACGCAGTATTTT.

This clone was detected only a few times. V usage is TRBV5-1 and J usage is TRBJ2-5, with TRBD2 matching over 7 bases. After removal of 4 bases from V and 1 base from J, the junction contained 7 bases not matched to a gene. This CDR3 contains 15 residues. CDR1 and CDR2 (germline): SGHRS, YFSETQ. The DNA for the CDR3 is TGCGCCAGCAGCCCTGCTAGCGGTCCCCAAGAGACCCAGTACTTC. Residues: CASSPASGPQETQYF.

This clone was picked up a small number of times. The rearrangement joins TRBV5-1 to TRBJ1-1; TRBD1 is a possible D gene (6 bases). CDR1 is SGHRS, CDR2 YFSETQ, per germline. There are 13 residues in the CDR3. The V and J ends lost 6 bases and 1 base respectively, with 10 bases between them. Here the CDR3 DNA reads TGCGCCAGCACTCAACAGGGGAACACTGAAGCTTTCTTT. This gives the protein CASTQQGNTEAFF.

This clone was recorded a few times. The chain has TRBV10-3 and TRBJ2-3; TRBD1 aligns across 7 bases. The CDR3 has 14 amino acids. V was pared by 6 bases and J by 2 bases, with 5 bases of the junction left unmatched. CDR1 is ENHRY, CDR2 SYGVKD, per germline. CDR3 in amino acids: CAISQTGFTDTQYF. CDR3 coding DNA: TGTGCCATCAGCCAGACAGGGTTCACAGATACGCAGTATTTT.

V is TRBV5-1 and J is TRBJ2-7, with TRBD2 matching 13 bases. The CDR3 extends over 17 amino acids. CDR1 and CDR2 from the germline V gene are SGHRS and YFSETQ. Germline trimming cut 4 bases from V and 5 bases from J; bases unmatched to any gene: 12. The CDR3 nucleotides are TGCGCCAGCAGCCCAATGGGACTAGCGGGATCTTATAACGAGCAGTACTTC. It yields the protein CASSPMGLAGSYNEQYF.

J is TRBJ1-1 and V is TRBV27, with 7 bases lining up with TRBD1. Germline V lookup: CDR1 MNHEY, CDR2 SMNVEV (reference sequence). This CDR3 spans 16 amino acids. V gave up 3 bases and J gave up 4 bases; unmatched junction bases: 11. CDR3 sequence (DNA): TGTGCCAGCAGTTTTATTGTGAGGGGGCTGTCCACTGAAGCTTTCTTT. Its protein product is CASSFIVRGLSTEAFF.

A few counts support this clone. The rearrangement joins TRBV18 to TRBJ1-1; perhaps TRBD1 as D (6 bases). V gave up 1 base and J gave up 3 bases, with 15 bases separating them. The CDR3 runs 16 residues. In germline, CDR1 is KGHSH, CDR2 LQKENI. Here the CDR3 DNA reads TGTGCCAGCTCACCACGACAGGTGGGAATTGACACTGAAGCTTTCTTT. Its protein product is CASSPRQVGIDTEAFF.

V gene TRBV18 combines with J gene TRBJ2-2, with 10 bases fitting TRBD2. CDR1 is KGHSH and CDR2 is LQKENI in the germline V gene. The CDR3 contains 15 residues. V gave up 0 bases and J gave up 7 bases; unmatched junction bases: 2. The CDR3 protein is CASSPPGLAFGELFF. DNA of the CDR3: TGTGCCAGCTCACCACCGGGACTAGCGTTCGGGGAGCTGTTTTTT. Combining the CDR3 with reference TRBV18 and TRBJ2-2 gives the whole variable domain NAGVMQNPRHLVRRRGQEARLRCSPMKGHSHVYWYRQLPEEGLKFMVYLQKENIIDESGMPKERFSAEFPKEGPSILRIQQVVRGDSAAYFCASSPPGLAFGELFFGEGSRLTVL.

The rearrangement links TRBV12-5 to TRBJ2-3; the match to TRBD1 covers 10 bases. From germline, CDR1 is LGHNT and CDR2 FRNRAP. Trimming at V came to 5 bases and at J to 6 bases, leaving 5 bases not matched to a gene. The CDR3 spans 14 residues. CDR3 in amino acids: CASGQGTGADTQYF. The DNA of the CDR3 is TGTGCTAGTGGTCAGGGGACAGGGGCGGATACGCAGTATTTT.

The V gene is TRBV6-5, the J gene TRBJ1-2, with a possible D match to TRBD1 (5 bases). V was pared by 2 bases and J by 4 bases, with 11 bases between. The CDR3 consists of 14 residues. Germline assignment: CDR1 MNHEY and CDR2 SVGAGI. The CDR3 sequence is CASSYHRSFYGYTF. As DNA, the CDR3 is TGTGCCAGCAGTTACCACAGGAGTTTCTATGGCTACACCTTC.

The gene calls are TRBV2 and TRBJ2-3; the match to TRBD2 covers 7 bases. This CDR3 is 13 amino acids long. With V trimmed by 7 bases and J by 10 bases, 11 bases remained unmatched. Germline V gene data show CDR1 as SNHLY and CDR2 as FYNNEI. CDR3 sequence: CASTYWEAGSQYF. CDR3 DNA: TGTGCCAGCACCTACTGGGAAGCGGGGTCGCAGTATTTT.

Comments on this clone: At one end, the junction sequence differs from germline, possibly due to a read error. The chain combines TRBV7-9 with TRBJ1-2, with 12 bases matching TRBD1. There are 15 residues in the CDR3. CDR1 is SEHNR and CDR2 is FQNEAQ in the germline V gene (reference sequence). The CDR3 DNA reads TGTTCCAGCAGCGCAGGGACAGGGGGCGACTATGGCTACACCTTC. It specifies CSSSAGTGGDYGYTF.

The chain combines TRBV28 with TRBJ2-6; 8 positions agree with TRBD2. The CDR3 extends over 18 amino acids. Germline-derived CDR1 and CDR2 are MDHEN and SYDVKM. The trim removed 2 bases at V and 1 base at J, leaving 7 bases unmatched. CDR3 amino acids: CASSLGGGRFSGANVLTF. The CDR3, as DNA: TGTGCCAGCAGTTTAGGGGGCGGGAGGTTTTCTGGGGCCAACGTCCTGACTTTC. Looking up the rest from reference TRBV28 and TRBJ2-6 gives the full variable domain: DVKVTQSSRYLVKRTGEKVFLECVQDMDHENMFWYRQDPGLGLRLIYFSYDVKMKEKGDIPEGYSVSREKKERFSLILESASTNQTSMYLCASSLGGGRFSGANVLTFGAGSRLTVL.

This clone was recorded only once. This rearrangement joins TRBV6-1 to TRBJ2-3; the match to TRBD2 covers 10 bases. Trimming at V came to 6 bases and at J to 2 bases, leaving 5 bases not matched to a gene. Germline values: CDR1 MNHNS, CDR2 SASEGT. This CDR3 contains 15 residues. The CDR3 is CASSRLAGATDTQYF. The CDR3 DNA follows: TGTGCCAGCAGCAGGCTAGCGGGAGCCACAGATACGCAGTATTTT.

The V gene is TRBV2, the J gene TRBJ1-1; 9 bases match TRBD1. The J segment lost 9 bases and the V segment lost 6 bases, leaving 14 bases of the junction unmatched. Germline CDR1 SNHLY, CDR2 FYNNEI. The length of the CDR3 is 15 residues. This chain's CDR3 is CASSVQGATVEKAFF. In nucleotides, the CDR3 is TGTGCCAGCAGCGTACAGGGGGCAACGGTGGAAAAAGCTTTCTTT.

This clone was counted once. This CDR3 reads CSGGGGWGMNTEAFF. In DNA form, the CDR3 reads TGCAGCGGCGGCGGGGGCTGGGGAATGAACACTGAAGCTTTCTTT. This sequence joins TRBV29-1 and TRBJ1-1, with TRBD1 as a possible D gene (6 bases). The CDR3 runs to 15 residues. V lost 7 bases to trimming and J lost 0 bases, with 18 bases between them. Germline CDR1 is SQVTM and CDR2 is ANQGSEA. The full variable domain, its missing parts supplied by reference TRBV29-1 and TRBJ1-1, is SAVISQKPSRDICQRGTSLTIQCQVDSQVTMMFWYRQQPGQSLTLIATANQGSEATYESGFVIDKFPISRPNLTFSTLTVSNMSPEDSSIYLCSGGGGWGMNTEAFFGQGTRLTVV.

The chain carries TRBV19 and TRBJ2-5; 7 bases are a match to TRBD2. The V and J ends lost 3 bases and 5 bases, in that order; junction bases with no gene match: 12. The CDR3 is 16 residues long. CDR1 is LNHDA, CDR2 SQIVND, per germline (reference sequence). The CDR3 loop reads CASSMGGRGPAETQYF. The CDR3 DNA is TGTGCCAGTAGTATGGGAGGGCGGGGTCCAGCGGAGACCCAGTACTTC.

The rearrangement links TRBV10-3 to TRBJ2-2; 8 bases match TRBD2. V lost 4 bases, J lost 4 bases, and 8 bases stayed unmatched. This CDR3 comprises 16 residues. CDR1 ENHRY and CDR2 SYGVKD come from the germline V gene. The CDR3 nucleotides read TGTGCCATCAGTGGGACCGGGACTAGTGGCACCGGGGAGCTGTTTTTT. Residues: CAISGTGTSGTGELFF.

J is TRBJ2-1 and V is TRBV19; D gene uncertain. The V gene lost 3 bases and the J gene lost 10 bases, with 13 bases spanning the gap. Germline V gene sequence: CDR1 LNHDA, CDR2 SQIVND (reference sequence). This CDR3 is built from 13 residues. The CDR3, as DNA: TGTGCCAGTAGTATCCAACAGCCATCCGAGCAGTTCTTC. As protein: CASSIQQPSEQFF.

This clone occurred a few times. The rearrangement uses TRBV5-6 and TRBJ2-5; D is unresolved. Between the trimmed V and J ends, which lost 1 base and 5 bases, there was a span of 15 bases. From germline, CDR1 is SGHDT and CDR2 YYEEEE. This CDR3 spans 15 amino acids. The CDR3 loop is CASSLYSTQEETQYF. In nucleotides, the CDR3 is TGTGCCAGCAGCTTGTACAGCACTCAAGAGGAGACCCAGTACTTC.